These T cell receptor beta chains were read from a single sample in a study of OX40 agonist ivuxolimab in advanced cancers. TCRdb keeps only in-frame clones here, not all; method: immunoSEQ multiplex PCR. The repertoire includes around 61,000 clones, 92% of them detected once, and approximately 23% sits in the top ten. This sample comprised CD4+ or CD8+ T cells sorted from blood, obtained in a trial of the OX40 agonist ivuxolimab. These receptors were obtained from an adult with an advanced solid tumor such as melanoma, head and neck, liver or kidney cancer. The CDR3 runs from the conserved cysteine through the conserved F or W. Each record gives: clone size, J gene, V gene, D gene, CDR3 protein, CDR3 DNA. A D gene is named only where the DNA matches it firmly. Clone size is given for some rows only: seen once, a few or many times, or a class if the clone is expanded.

abundance: -
j_gene: TRBJ1-1
v_gene: TRBV7-6
d_gene: -
CDR3aa: CASSLEGGADTEAFF
CDR3nt: TGTGCCAGCAGCTTAGAGGGGGGGGCAGACACTGAAGCTTTCTTT

abundance: -
j_gene: TRBJ2-1
v_gene: TRBV10-3
d_gene: TRBD1
CDR3aa: CAISESDRVPYNEQFF
CDR3nt: TGTGCCATCAGTGAGTCAGACAGGGTACCTTACAATGAGCAGTTCTTC

abundance: -
j_gene: TRBJ1-4
v_gene: TRBV4-3
d_gene: TRBD1
CDR3aa: CASRRGQGGEREKLFF
CDR3nt: TGCGCCAGCAGGCGGGGACAGGGAGGGGAGAGGGAAAAACTGTTTTTT

abundance: -
j_gene: TRBJ1-1
v_gene: TRBV7-8
d_gene: TRBD1
CDR3aa: CASSPRTGYANTEAFF
CDR3nt: TGTGCCAGCAGCCCCAGGACAGGGTATGCGAACACTGAAGCTTTCTTT

abundance: -
j_gene: TRBJ1-5
v_gene: TRBV4-2
d_gene: -
CDR3aa: CASSQVDSRNQPQHF
CDR3nt: TGTGCCAGCAGCCAAGTCGACAGCCGCAATCAGCCCCAGCATTTT

abundance: -
j_gene: TRBJ2-3
v_gene: TRBV30
d_gene: TRBD2
CDR3aa: CAWSATSGRDTQYF
CDR3nt: TGTGCCTGGAGTGCGACTAGCGGGAGGGATACGCAGTATTTT

abundance: -
j_gene: TRBJ1-4
v_gene: TRBV5-6
d_gene: -
CDR3aa: CASSSILDGEKLFF
CDR3nt: TGTGCCAGCAGCTCCATTTTGGACGGAGAAAAACTGTTTTTT

abundance: -
j_gene: TRBJ1-2
v_gene: TRBV19
d_gene: -
CDR3aa: CASSLSHGYTF
CDR3nt: TGTGCCAGTAGCCTTAGCCATGGCTACACCTTC

abundance: -
j_gene: TRBJ1-1
v_gene: TRBV6-1
d_gene: -
CDR3aa: CASSEIWGTEAFF
CDR3nt: TGTGCCAGCAGTGAAATCTGGGGGACTGAAGCTTTCTTT

abundance: -
j_gene: TRBJ2-1
v_gene: TRBV28
d_gene: -
CDR3aa: CASSFFNEQFF
CDR3nt: TGTGCCAGCAGTTTTTTCAATGAGCAGTTCTTC

abundance: once
j_gene: TRBJ1-2
v_gene: TRBV7-9
d_gene: TRBD1
CDR3aa: CASSSSAGTEAYGYTF
CDR3nt: TGTGCCAGCAGCTCCTCCGCCGGGACAGAAGCATATGGCTACACCTTC

abundance: -
j_gene: TRBJ2-1
v_gene: TRBV30
d_gene: -
CDR3aa: CAWSPQYNEQFF
CDR3nt: TGTGCCTGGAGTCCCCAATACAATGAGCAGTTCTTC

abundance: -
j_gene: TRBJ1-1
v_gene: TRBV5-1
d_gene: -
CDR3aa: CASSLALSTEAFF
CDR3nt: TGCGCCAGCAGCTTGGCCCTGAGCACTGAAGCTTTCTTT

abundance: -
j_gene: TRBJ2-1
v_gene: TRBV14
d_gene: -
CDR3aa: CASSQDGQGPYNEQFF
CDR3nt: TGTGCCAGCAGCCAAGACGGCCAGGGTCCTTACAATGAGCAGTTCTTC

abundance: -
j_gene: TRBJ2-2
v_gene: TRBV19
d_gene: -
CDR3aa: CASKGEWLGGELFF
CDR3nt: TGTGCCAGTAAAGGAGAGTGGCTAGGCGGGGAGCTGTTTTTT

abundance: -
j_gene: TRBJ2-1
v_gene: TRBV13
d_gene: -
CDR3aa: CASSLWDHYNEQFF
CDR3nt: TGTGCCAGCAGCTTATGGGACCATTACAATGAGCAGTTCTTC

abundance: -
j_gene: TRBJ2-4
v_gene: TRBV11-2
d_gene: -
CDR3aa: CASSLGNIQYF
CDR3nt: TGTGCCAGCAGCTTAGGAAACATTCAGTACTTC

abundance: -
j_gene: TRBJ2-5
v_gene: TRBV28
d_gene: -
CDR3aa: CASSSPGEAHKETQYF
CDR3nt: TGTGCCAGCAGTTCTCCTGGGGAAGCCCACAAAGAGACCCAGTACTTC

abundance: -
j_gene: TRBJ1-1
v_gene: TRBV30
d_gene: -
CDR3aa: CAWSVSSDEAFF
CDR3nt: TGTGCCTGGAGTGTATCCAGTGACGAAGCTTTCTTT

abundance: -
j_gene: TRBJ2-3
v_gene: TRBV7-3
d_gene: -
CDR3aa: CASSPPDGDTQYF
CDR3nt: TGTGCCAGCAGCCCACCGGACGGAGATACGCAGTATTTT

abundance: -
j_gene: TRBJ1-5
v_gene: TRBV4-3
d_gene: -
CDR3aa: CASSPSRGFNQPQHF
CDR3nt: TGCGCCAGCAGCCCTTCAAGGGGGTTCAATCAGCCCCAGCATTTT

abundance: -
j_gene: TRBJ2-1
v_gene: TRBV27
d_gene: TRBD2
CDR3aa: CASCLAGGTNEQFF
CDR3nt: TGTGCCAGCTGCCTAGCGGGAGGTACCAATGAGCAGTTCTTC

abundance: -
j_gene: TRBJ2-1
v_gene: TRBV6-6
d_gene: TRBD2
CDR3aa: CASSPETSDEQFF
CDR3nt: TGTGCCAGCTCCCCAGAGACTAGCGATGAGCAGTTCTTC

abundance: -
j_gene: TRBJ1-2
v_gene: TRBV15
d_gene: -
CDR3aa: CATSEEVNYGYTF
CDR3nt: TGTGCCACCAGCGAGGAAGTGAACTATGGCTACACCTTC

abundance: -
j_gene: TRBJ2-7
v_gene: TRBV6-5
d_gene: -
CDR3aa: CASSYVYEQYF
CDR3nt: TGTGCCAGCAGTTACGTCTACGAGCAGTACTTC

abundance: -
j_gene: TRBJ2-1
v_gene: TRBV6-5
d_gene: TRBD2
CDR3aa: CASSGTSPYNEQFF
CDR3nt: TGTGCCAGCAGCGGGACTAGCCCATACAATGAGCAGTTCTTC

abundance: -
j_gene: TRBJ1-1
v_gene: TRBV6-5
d_gene: -
CDR3aa: CASTRGGNTEAFF
CDR3nt: TGTGCCAGCACCCGAGGGGGGAACACTGAAGCTTTCTTT

abundance: -
j_gene: TRBJ2-6
v_gene: TRBV6-1
d_gene: -
CDR3aa: CASSEADSSGANVLTF
CDR3nt: TGTGCCAGCAGTGAAGCGGACAGCTCTGGGGCCAACGTCCTGACTTTC

abundance: -
j_gene: TRBJ1-3
v_gene: TRBV14
d_gene: -
CDR3aa: CASSPWGWGGNTIYF
CDR3nt: TGTGCCAGCAGCCCTTGGGGATGGGGTGGAAACACCATATATTTT

abundance: -
j_gene: TRBJ1-1
v_gene: TRBV30
d_gene: TRBD1
CDR3aa: CAWSAGTGGTEAFF
CDR3nt: TGTGCCTGGAGCGCCGGGACAGGGGGCACTGAAGCTTTCTTT

abundance: -
j_gene: TRBJ2-7
v_gene: TRBV30
d_gene: TRBD1
CDR3aa: CAWTGGSYEQYF
CDR3nt: TGTGCCTGGACAGGGGGTAGCTACGAGCAGTACTTC